This T cell receptor (beta chain) stems from a study of T cell responses to AZD1222 COVID-19 vaccine. Germline CDR1 MNHEY, CDR2 SVGAGI. V gave up 6 bases and J gave up 6 bases; unmatched junction bases: 11. The CDR3 runs to 15 residues. The repertoire was sequenced with immunoSEQ multiplex PCR; TCRdb's copy has only in-frame clones and lacks some. The table shows 100,000 to 120,000 clones, with 80% to 95% occurring only once. The TCR was taken from an adult in good health. The chain couples TRBV6-5 to TRBJ1-1; 9 bases line up with TRBD1. Sequencing was performed on peripheral blood, taken on day 0 of AZD1222 vaccination. The DNA of the CDR3 is TGTGCCAGCAGCCCGGGGGGGACAGGGATTTCTGAAGCTTTCTTT. The encoded protein is CASSPGGTGISEAFF.